Sequencing of this T cell receptor beta chain was carried out in a study of blood T cell repertoires in COVID-19 (dated by TCRdb to 2020 to 2022). As for the study more broadly: Collaborator samples came from the United States, Italy and Spain and covered acute and convalescent phases of COVID-19. The dataset comprised deeply sampled blood TCRbeta repertoires from subjects exposed to, actively infected with, or recovered from COVID-19. The samples were drawn from the first 160 participants of the ongoing ImmuneRACE study and from some 1,300 subjects provided by 6 global collaborators. Where available, HLA class I and class II types were taken from metadata supplied by the sample provider and were not determined by assay-based typing. The prospective study material was composed of cDNA or gDNA derived from T cells, B-cell-depleted T cells, or PBMCs. The repertoires were made available in a free public database intended to serve as a resource for research on the immune response to SARS-CoV-2. Nearly every sample came with metadata listing a de-identified subject ID, COVID-19 status, age in years and sex. General findings and caveats noted by the study authors: Clinical and demographic metadata were provided uncurated, with the amount varying by source and participant.

At the junction V is shortened by 3 bases and J by 0 bases, with 9 bases in between. CDR1 SGDLS and CDR2 YYNGEE are derived from the germline V gene. Including the terminal cysteine and phenylalanine, the CDR3 comprises 14 residues. The kept DNA is CDR3 alone, 42 bases in frame from the first base. Collaborating institutions collected whole blood in K2EDTA tubes following their own protocols. Collaborator samples were shipped for TCRbeta analysis as frozen whole blood, isolated PBMCs, or DNA extracted from either sample type. Concerning this clone itself: Its target antigen remains unknown. No per-base quality is available; no much larger clone lies one base away.

The immunoSEQ Assay, a bias-controlled multiplex PCR, was used to amplify TCRbeta CDR3 regions from genomic DNA. Regarding the original processing steps: Nucleated cell counts per sample were estimated from amplification of reference gene primers within the assay. To quantify the absolute abundance of each unique TCRbeta CDR3 rearrangement, sequence reads were collapsed and filtered. For each sample, productive Simpson clonality was calculated as the square root of Simpson's diversity index across productive rearrangements. TCRdb carries this immuneACCESS record with in-frame sequences only. Its versions omit some clonotypes, under half of them owing to an unresolved V gene in the studies checked, with the rest unexplained. D and trimming come from the DNA, and the V and J calls and clone size come from that table. Counted in this sample were 120,000 or so clones; 85% to 90% of them appeared once. Together, the top ten hold about 3.8% of the sample.

The V gene is TRBV9 and the J gene is TRBJ1-2; TRBD1 might be the D gene, on 5 matching bases. The sequence was collected from a man in his 60s with acute or convalescent COVID-19. The sequencing sample was made of peripheral blood. This receptor carries the CDR3 CASSDGHPNYGYTF. The bases read TGTGCCAGCAGCGACGGACATCCTAACTATGGCTACACCTTC.